The 23 T cell receptor beta chains presented below share a single source sample, sequenced in a study of shared clonotypes between healthy human individuals. The data were produced by immunoSEQ multiplex PCR, yet TCRdb's version contains in-frame clones alone and is incomplete. The sample comprises 1.4 million or so clones, around 98.5% of which are singletons, and over 0.3% rests with the top ten. Source material: naive CD4+ T cells sorted from blood. Subset denoted: CD45RA+ positively selected. The receptors here all came from a man aged 25 to 45 in good health.

This chain links TRBV7-9 with TRBJ2-3, with a possible D match to TRBD2 (6 bases). CDR3 size: 16 residues. V was clipped by 1 base and J by 3 bases, with 14 bases between them. Germline V gives CDR1 SEHNR, CDR2 FQNEAQ (reference sequence). In DNA form, the CDR3 reads TGTGCCAGCAGCTTAGGTATGGCAGGAGGGACAGATACGCAGTATTTT. This encodes CASSLGMAGGTDTQYF.

The CDR3 sequence is CASSSEIARGADTQYF. CDR3 bases: TGCGCCAGCAGCTCTGAGATAGCAAGGGGTGCAGATACGCAGTATTTT. The chain carries TRBV5-1 and TRBJ2-3; a possible D gene is TRBD1 (5 bases). This CDR3 is 16 amino acids long. V was shortened by 3 bases and J by 4 bases, with 18 bases between the two germline ends. CDR1 SGHRS and CDR2 YFSETQ come from the germline V gene.

The V and J genes are TRBV5-1 and TRBJ2-2, with 10 bases fitting TRBD2. J gave up 5 bases and V 4 bases, and 8 bases lay outside the gene matches. Germline lookup yields CDR1 SGHRS and CDR2 YFSETQ. There are 16 residues in the CDR3. The DNA of the CDR3 is TGCGCCAGCAGCAGTAGCGGGAGGTCGAGTACCGGGGAGCTGTTTTTT. Translated, it gives CASSSSGRSSTGELFF.

In its sample, this clone was seen once. The rearrangement joins TRBV6-5 to TRBJ2-7; 9 nucleotides align to TRBD1. Germline loops: CDR1 MNHEY, CDR2 SVGAGI. This CDR3 region has 15 residues. V gave up 5 bases and J gave up 2 bases; unmatched junction bases: 7. The CDR3 nucleotides are TGTGCCAGCAGTATGAACAGGGGGCCACCCTACGAGCAGTACTTC. Residues: CASSMNRGPPYEQYF.

The rearrangement links TRBV28 to TRBJ1-5, with 7 bases matching TRBD1. The CDR3 runs 20 residues. Germline-derived CDR1 and CDR2 are MDHEN and SYDVKM. V dropped 3 bases and J dropped 5; count of bases not matched to a gene: 22. The DNA of the CDR3 is TGTGCCAGCAGTTTCAAGGCGTTGGGGACAGTAAAAAGAGTGGATCAGCCCCAGCATTTT. This encodes CASSFKALGTVKRVDQPQHF.

The chain links TRBV7-9 to TRBJ2-1; weak D call: TRBD2 (6 bases). Germline V gene lookup returns CDR1 SEHNR and CDR2 FQNEAQ (reference sequence). V was pared by 5 bases and J by 15 bases, with 11 bases between. The CDR3 length is 10 residues. CDR3 in DNA: TGTGCCAGCAGCGAGGGCGGGGCGTTCTTC. The encoded protein is CASSEGGAFF. Full variable domain (outside the CDR3, taken from reference TRBV7-9 and TRBJ2-1): DTGVSQNPRHKITKRGQNVTFRCDPISEHNRLYWYRQTLGQGPEFLTYFQNEAQLEKSRLLSDRFSAERPKGSFSTLEIQRTEQGDSAMYLCASSEGGAFFGPGTRLTVL.

About this clone itself: The same CDR3 also results from other DNA sequences found in this sample. The chain links TRBV5-1 to TRBJ2-5; no firm D call. With 5 bases removed from V and 0 bases from J, the gap between germline ends came to 8 bases. The CDR3 covers 13 residues. Germline V gene data show CDR1 as SGHRS and CDR2 as YFSETQ. The CDR3 sequence is CASSRAHQETQYF. The CDR3 DNA reads TGCGCCAGCAGTCGGGCGCACCAAGAGACCCAGTACTTC.

This clone was seen a single time. The V gene is TRBV7-3, the J gene TRBJ2-1, with 9 bases aligning to TRBD1. V was clipped by 2 bases and J by 6 bases; unmatched bases: 8. CDR1 is SGHTA, CDR2 FQGTGA, per germline. The length of the CDR3 is 16 residues. CDR3 in DNA: TGTGCCAGCAGCTTATCCCCGGGACAGGGTTTCAATGAGCAGTTCTTC. Encoded protein: CASSLSPGQGFNEQFF.

V and J are TRBV18 and TRBJ1-1; tentatively, D is TRBD1 (5 bases). V lost 4 bases to trimming and J lost 5 bases, with 17 bases between them. The CDR3 loop spans 15 amino acids. Germline CDR1 is KGHSH and CDR2 is LQKENI. CDR3 sequence (DNA): TGTGCCAGCTCACAAGAGGACTCCAGGGTTACTGAAGCTTTCTTT. This sequence encodes CASSQEDSRVTEAFF. Full variable domain (outside the CDR3, taken from reference TRBV18 and TRBJ1-1): NAGVMQNPRHLVRRRGQEARLRCSPMKGHSHVYWYRQLPEEGLKFMVYLQKENIIDESGMPKERFSAEFPKEGPSILRIQQVVRGDSAAYFCASSQEDSRVTEAFFGQGTRLTVV.

Notes on this clone: The same CDR3 is also encoded by other DNA sequences in this sample. This chain connects TRBV7-9 to TRBJ2-7, with D uncertain. V was pared by 3 bases and J by 4 bases, with 7 bases between. Germline lookup yields CDR1 SEHNR and CDR2 FQNEAQ (reference sequence). CDR3 size: 12 residues. The CDR3 sequence is CASSLRAYEQYF. CDR3 coding DNA: TGTGCCAGCAGCTTGAGAGCGTACGAGCAGTACTTC.

A remark on this clone: In the same sample, other DNA sequences code for this CDR3. The V and J genes are TRBV7-6 and TRBJ2-7; the D gene is possibly TRBD1 (5 bases). The CDR3 runs 13 residues. V was shortened by 1 base and J by 3 bases, with 7 bases between the two germline ends. Germline V gene lookup returns CDR1 SGHVS and CDR2 FNYEAQ. For the CDR3, the DNA is TGTGCCAGCAGCTTAGGACAGAACTACGAGCAGTACTTC. This codes for CASSLGQNYEQYF. The entire variable domain, with the rest obtained from reference TRBV7-6 and TRBJ2-7, is as follows: GAGVSQSPRYKVTKRGQDVALRCDPISGHVSLYWYRQALGQGPEFLTYFNYEAQQDKSGLPNDRFSAERPEGSISTLTIQRTEQRDSAMYRCASSLGQNYEQYFGPGTRLTVT.

The chain combines TRBV19 with TRBJ2-3; D not resolved. V was pared by 8 bases and J by 4 bases, with 10 bases between. The CDR3 is 12 amino acids. CDR1 is LNHDA, CDR2 SQIVND, per germline (reference sequence). CDR3 nucleotide sequence: TGTGCCAGTTCAAGGTTCGCAGATACGCAGTATTTT. Amino acid sequence: CASSRFADTQYF.

The sample holds one count of this clone. The rearrangement joins TRBV4-3 to TRBJ2-1; possibly TRBD2 for D (5 bases). Trimming removed 6 bases at V and 7 bases at J, with 13 bases between. Germline V gene data show CDR1 as LGHNA and CDR2 as YSLEER. The CDR3 is 13 amino acids. Here the CDR3 reads CASRLSGGNEQFF. CDR3 coding DNA: TGCGCCAGCAGATTGTCGGGCGGGAATGAGCAGTTCTTC.

J is TRBJ1-3 and V is TRBV19, with D unresolved. There are 12 residues in the CDR3. Between the trimmed V and J ends, which lost 7 bases and 0 bases, there was a span of 4 bases. Per germline, CDR1 LNHDA and CDR2 SQIVND (reference sequence). CDR3 protein: CASKASGNTIYF. For the CDR3, the DNA is TGTGCCAGTAAAGCCTCTGGAAACACCATATATTTT.

V usage is TRBV15 and J usage is TRBJ1-2; D unresolved. Germline-derived CDR1 and CDR2 are LNHNV and YYDKDF (reference sequence). The CDR3 is 14 residues long. The V end lost 5 bases, the J end lost 0 bases, and 10 bases lay between the germline ends. This CDR3 is CATSRRGANYGYTF. The CDR3, as DNA: TGTGCCACCAGCCGCCGGGGAGCTAACTATGGCTACACCTTC.

The V and J genes are TRBV6-5 and TRBJ1-4; 7 bases align to TRBD1. CDR1 is MNHEY and CDR2 is SVGAGI in the germline V gene. V trimming: 7 bases; J trimming: 8 bases; junction bases outside the gene matches: 7. This CDR3 is 13 amino acids long. The DNA of the CDR3 is TGTGCCAGCATGAAGGGGGCAGGAGAAAAACTGTTTTTT. It encodes CASMKGAGEKLFF.

The chain carries TRBV29-1 and TRBJ2-5; D is unclear. The germline V gene encodes CDR1 SQVTM and CDR2 ANQGSEA. The germline V and J ends were trimmed by 7 bases and 0 bases, with 9 bases remaining between them. This CDR3 region has 12 residues. The CDR3: CSGYGHQETQYF. The DNA for the CDR3 is TGCAGCGGGTATGGCCACCAAGAGACCCAGTACTTC. The whole variable domain, remainder taken from reference TRBV29-1 and TRBJ2-5, is SAVISQKPSRDICQRGTSLTIQCQVDSQVTMMFWYRQQPGQSLTLIATANQGSEATYESGFVIDKFPISRPNLTFSTLTVSNMSPEDSSIYLCSGYGHQETQYFGPGTRLLVL.

The chain is built from TRBV18 and TRBJ2-1, with 7 bases aligning to TRBD1. V lost 7 bases and J lost 5; bases outside the gene matches: 5. Germline CDR1 is KGHSH and CDR2 is LQKENI. The CDR3 is made up of 13 amino acids. CDR3 nucleotide sequence: TGTGCCAGCTACTCGGGACAGAACAATGAGCAGTTCTTC. Protein sequence: CASYSGQNNEQFF.

The V gene is TRBV5-1, the J gene TRBJ2-1; D is perhaps TRBD2 (5 bases). V lost 7 bases and J 9 bases, leaving 11 bases between the germline ends. Germline V gene data show CDR1 as SGHRS and CDR2 as YFSETQ. There are 11 residues in the CDR3. DNA for the CDR3: TGCGCCAGCGTCGAGGGCGTTGAGCAGTTCTTC. Its protein product is CASVEGVEQFF. Complete variable domain (other parts from reference TRBV5-1 and TRBJ2-1): KAGVTQTPRYLIKTRGQQVTLSCSPISGHRSVSWYQQTPGQGLQFLFEYFSETQRNKGNFPGRFSGRQFSNSRSEMNVSTLELGDSALYLCASVEGVEQFFGPGTRLTVL.

This rearrangement joins TRBV27 to TRBJ2-1, with D hard to call. Germline values: CDR1 MNHEY, CDR2 SMNVEV (reference sequence). This CDR3 has 13 amino acids. V lost 5 bases and J lost 9, with 14 bases in between. CDR3: CASSPEPFGEQFF. In DNA, the CDR3 is TGTGCCAGCAGTCCCGAGCCGTTCGGTGAGCAGTTCTTC.

Concerning this clone: Other DNA sequences of this sample code for an identical CDR3. V is TRBV7-3 and J is TRBJ2-2, with unresolved D. The V gene lost 5 bases and the J gene lost 4 bases, with 8 bases spanning the gap. From germline, CDR1 is SGHTA and CDR2 FQGTGA. The CDR3 consists of 13 residues. In DNA form, the CDR3 reads TGTGCCAGCAGCCCGGATGGCACCGGGGAGCTGTTTTTT. Amino acid sequence: CASSPDGTGELFF.

The rearrangement links TRBV29-1 to TRBJ2-1; no definite D call. The germline V and J ends were trimmed by 3 bases and 3 bases, with 3 bases remaining between them. CDR3 length: 11 residues. Germline V gene data show CDR1 as SQVTM and CDR2 as ANQGSEA. The CDR3 coding sequence is TGCAGCGTTGAGGTCTACAATGAGCAGTTCTTC. This translates into CSVEVYNEQFF.

The chain is built from TRBV5-4 and TRBJ2-7; D uncertain. Germline V gives CDR1 SGHNT, CDR2 YYREEE (reference sequence). Trimming shortened V by 2 bases and J by 4 bases, and 13 bases separated the two germline ends. The CDR3 is 14 amino acids. CDR3 amino acids: CASSFYGPDYEQYF. Written as DNA, the CDR3 is TGTGCCAGCAGCTTCTACGGGCCAGATTACGAGCAGTACTTC.